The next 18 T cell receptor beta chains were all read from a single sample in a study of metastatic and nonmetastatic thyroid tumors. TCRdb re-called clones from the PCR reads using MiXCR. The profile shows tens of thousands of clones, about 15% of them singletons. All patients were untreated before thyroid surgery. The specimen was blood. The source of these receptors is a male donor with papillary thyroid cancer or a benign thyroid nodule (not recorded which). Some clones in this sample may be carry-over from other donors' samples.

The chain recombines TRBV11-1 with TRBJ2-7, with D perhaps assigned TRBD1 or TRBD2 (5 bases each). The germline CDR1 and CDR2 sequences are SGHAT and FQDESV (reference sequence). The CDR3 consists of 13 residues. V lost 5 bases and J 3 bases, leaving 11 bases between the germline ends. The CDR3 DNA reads TGTGCCAGCAGCCTCACGAGGGGCTACGAGCAGTACTTC. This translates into CASSLTRGYEQYF.

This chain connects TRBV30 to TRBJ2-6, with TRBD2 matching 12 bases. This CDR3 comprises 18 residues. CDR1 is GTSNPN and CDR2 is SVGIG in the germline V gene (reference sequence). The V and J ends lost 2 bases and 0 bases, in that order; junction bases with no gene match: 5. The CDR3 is CAWSFPGLAGSGANVLTF. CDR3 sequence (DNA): TGTGCCTGGAGTTTCCCGGGACTAGCGGGCTCTGGGGCCAACGTCCTGACTTTC. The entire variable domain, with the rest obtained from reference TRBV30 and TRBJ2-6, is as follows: SQTIHQWPATLVQPVGSPLSLECTVEGTSNPNLYWYRQAAGRGLQLLFYSVGIGQISSEVPQNLSASRPQDRQFILSSKKLLLSDSGFYLCAWSFPGLAGSGANVLTFGAGSRLTVL.

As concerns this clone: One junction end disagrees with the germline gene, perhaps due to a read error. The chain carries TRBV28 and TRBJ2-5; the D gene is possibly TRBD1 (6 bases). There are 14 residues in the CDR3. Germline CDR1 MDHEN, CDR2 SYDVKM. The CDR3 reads CASRLPQGQDTQYF. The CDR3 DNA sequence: TGTGCTAGCAGGCTACCGCAGGGGCAAGATACCCAGTACTTC.

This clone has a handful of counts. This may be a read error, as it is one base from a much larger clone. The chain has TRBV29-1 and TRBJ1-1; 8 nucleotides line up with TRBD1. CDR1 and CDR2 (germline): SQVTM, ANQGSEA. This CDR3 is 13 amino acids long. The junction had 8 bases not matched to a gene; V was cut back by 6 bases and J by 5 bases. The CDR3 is CSVSGGAGTEAFF. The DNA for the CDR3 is TGCAGCGTCTCAGGGGGCGCAGGGACTGAAGCTTTCTTT.

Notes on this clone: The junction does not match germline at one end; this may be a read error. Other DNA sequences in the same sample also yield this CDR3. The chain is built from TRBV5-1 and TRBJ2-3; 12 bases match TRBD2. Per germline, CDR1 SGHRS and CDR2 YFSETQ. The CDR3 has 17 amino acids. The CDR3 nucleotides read TGCGCCAGCAGCTTGTTCCTAGCGGGAGGGCCAACGGATACTCAGTATTTT. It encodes CASSLFLAGGPTDTQYF.

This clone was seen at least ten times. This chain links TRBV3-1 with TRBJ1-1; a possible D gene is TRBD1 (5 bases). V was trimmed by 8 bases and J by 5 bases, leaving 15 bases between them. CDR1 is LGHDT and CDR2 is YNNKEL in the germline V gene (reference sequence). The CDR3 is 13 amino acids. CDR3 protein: CASLRGEGTEAFF. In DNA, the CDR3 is TGTGCCAGCCTTCGGGGGGAGGGAACTGAAGCTTTCTTT.

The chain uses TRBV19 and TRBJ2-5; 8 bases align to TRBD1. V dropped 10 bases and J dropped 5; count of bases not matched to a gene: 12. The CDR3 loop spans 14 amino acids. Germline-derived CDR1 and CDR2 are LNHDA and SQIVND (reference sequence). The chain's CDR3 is CATGQVVLVETQYF. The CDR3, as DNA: TGTGCCACGGGACAGGTGGTCCTTGTGGAGACCCAGTACTTC.

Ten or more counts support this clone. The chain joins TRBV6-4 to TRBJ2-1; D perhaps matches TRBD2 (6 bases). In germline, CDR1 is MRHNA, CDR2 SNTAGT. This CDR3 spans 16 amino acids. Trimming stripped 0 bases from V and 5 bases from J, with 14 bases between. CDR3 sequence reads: CASSDSSDGGHNEQFF. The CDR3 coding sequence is TGTGCCAGCAGTGACTCGTCAGACGGGGGTCACAATGAGCAGTTCTTC.

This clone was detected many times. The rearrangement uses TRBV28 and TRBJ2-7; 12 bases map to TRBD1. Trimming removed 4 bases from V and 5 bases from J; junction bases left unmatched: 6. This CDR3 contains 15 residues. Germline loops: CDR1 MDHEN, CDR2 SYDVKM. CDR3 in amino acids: CASSSPGQGANEQYF. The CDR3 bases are TGTGCCAGCAGTTCGCCGGGACAGGGGGCTAACGAGCAGTACTTC.

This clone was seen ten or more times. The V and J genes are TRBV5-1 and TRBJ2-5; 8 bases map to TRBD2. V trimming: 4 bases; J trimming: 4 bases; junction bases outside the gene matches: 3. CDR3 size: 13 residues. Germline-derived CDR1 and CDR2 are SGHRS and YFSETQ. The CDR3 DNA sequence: TGCGCCAGCAGCCGGGGGGGTTCAGAGACCCAGTACTTC. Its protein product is CASSRGGSETQYF.

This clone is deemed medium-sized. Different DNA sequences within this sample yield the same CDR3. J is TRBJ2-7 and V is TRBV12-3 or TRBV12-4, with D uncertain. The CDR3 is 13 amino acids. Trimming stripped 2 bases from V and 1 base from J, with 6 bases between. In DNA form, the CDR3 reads TGTGCCAGCAGTTTATTGGAGTCCTACGAGCAGTACTTC. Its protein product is CASSLLESYEQYF.

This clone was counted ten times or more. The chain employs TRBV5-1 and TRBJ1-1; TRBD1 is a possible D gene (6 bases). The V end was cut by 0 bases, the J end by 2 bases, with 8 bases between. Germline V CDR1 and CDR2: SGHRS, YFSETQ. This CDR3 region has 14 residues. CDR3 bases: TGCGCCAGCAGCTTGGAGGGGGTAAACACTGAAGCTTTCTTT. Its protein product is CASSLEGVNTEAFF.

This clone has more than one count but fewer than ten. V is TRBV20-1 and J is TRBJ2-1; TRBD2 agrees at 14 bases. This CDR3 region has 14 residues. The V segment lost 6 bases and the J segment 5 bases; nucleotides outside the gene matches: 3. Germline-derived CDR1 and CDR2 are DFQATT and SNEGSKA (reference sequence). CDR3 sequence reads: CSAGTSGSHNEQFF. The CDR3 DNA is TGCAGTGCCGGGACTAGCGGGAGTCACAATGAGCAGTTCTTC.

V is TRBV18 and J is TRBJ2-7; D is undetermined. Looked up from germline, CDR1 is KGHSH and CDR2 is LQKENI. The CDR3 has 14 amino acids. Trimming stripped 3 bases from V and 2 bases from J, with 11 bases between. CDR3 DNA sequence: TGTGCCAGCTCACCCGTGACATTCGCCTACGAGCAGTACTTC. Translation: CASSPVTFAYEQYF.

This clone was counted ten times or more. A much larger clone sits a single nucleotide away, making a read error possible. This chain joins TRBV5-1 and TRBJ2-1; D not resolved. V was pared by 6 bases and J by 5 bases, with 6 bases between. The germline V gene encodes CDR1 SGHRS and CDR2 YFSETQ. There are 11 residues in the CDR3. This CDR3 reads CASMQHNEQFF. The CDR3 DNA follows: TGCGCCAGCATGCAGCACAATGAGCAGTTCTTC.

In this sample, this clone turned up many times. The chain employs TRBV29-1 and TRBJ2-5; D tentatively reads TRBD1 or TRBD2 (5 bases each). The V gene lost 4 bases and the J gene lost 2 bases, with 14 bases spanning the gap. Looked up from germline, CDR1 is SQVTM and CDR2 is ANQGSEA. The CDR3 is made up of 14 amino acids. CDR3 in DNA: TGCAGCGTTGGGTGGGGACGGGCTCAAGAGACCCAGTACTTC. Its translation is CSVGWGRAQETQYF. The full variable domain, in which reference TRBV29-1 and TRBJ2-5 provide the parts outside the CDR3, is SAVISQKPSRDICQRGTSLTIQCQVDSQVTMMFWYRQQPGQSLTLIATANQGSEATYESGFVIDKFPISRPNLTFSTLTVSNMSPEDSSIYLCSVGWGRAQETQYFGPGTRLLVL.

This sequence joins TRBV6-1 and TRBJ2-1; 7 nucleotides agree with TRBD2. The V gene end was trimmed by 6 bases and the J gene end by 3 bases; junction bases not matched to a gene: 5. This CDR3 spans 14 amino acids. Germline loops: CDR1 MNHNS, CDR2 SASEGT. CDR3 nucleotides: TGTGCCAGCAGGACGGGGGGTGTCTACAATGAGCAGTTCTTC. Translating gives CASRTGGVYNEQFF.

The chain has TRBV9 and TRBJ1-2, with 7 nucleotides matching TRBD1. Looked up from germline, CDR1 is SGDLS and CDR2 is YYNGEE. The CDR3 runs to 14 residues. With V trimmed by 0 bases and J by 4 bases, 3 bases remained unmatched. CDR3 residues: CASSVGQGSYGYTF. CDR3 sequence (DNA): TGTGCCAGCAGCGTAGGACAGGGAAGCTATGGCTACACCTTC.